This passage covers 27 T cell receptor beta chains from one sample sequenced in a study of cytomegalovirus exposure and HLA in healthy donors. The study ran its PCR with 60 Vbeta and 13 Jbeta primers. The table came from immunoSEQ multiplex PCR; TCRdb's copy has only in-frame clones and leaves some out. The sample comprises 140,000 or so clones, about 74% of which are singletons, and 4.3% rests with the top ten. Sequencing was performed on PBMCs. Source of these receptors: a man aged 18 to 29 in good health and CMV-seropositive.

This chain joins TRBV28 and TRBJ1-1; D remains ambiguous. The CDR3 runs to 12 residues. CDR1 is MDHEN and CDR2 is SYDVKM in the germline V gene. Trimming removed 2 bases from V and 11 bases from J, with 12 bases in between. The CDR3 loop reads CASSLPDGGAFF. The CDR3, as DNA: TGTGCCAGCAGTTTACCCGACGGCGGGGCTTTCTTT.

CDR3 amino acids: CASSSGDGPQYF. DNA for the CDR3: TGTGCCAGCTCCTCAGGGGATGGACCCCAGTACTTC. The chain couples TRBV18 to TRBJ2-7, with a tentative D call TRBD1 (6 bases). Germline V gene lookup returns CDR1 KGHSH and CDR2 LQKENI. V was clipped by 6 bases and J by 10 bases, with 16 bases between them. CDR3 length: 12 amino acids.

This sequence joins TRBV28 and TRBJ2-7; no definite D call. Between the trimmed V and J ends, which lost 2 bases and 0 bases, there was a span of 5 bases. The length of the CDR3 is 13 residues. The germline CDR1 and CDR2 sequences are MDHEN and SYDVKM. CDR3 DNA: TGTGCCAGCAGTTTACAAAACTCCTACGAGCAGTACTTC. Amino acids: CASSLQNSYEQYF.

The J gene is TRBJ2-1, the V gene TRBV10-3, with 8 positions matching TRBD1. Germline V gives CDR1 ENHRY, CDR2 SYGVKD. Trimming took 3 bases from V and 4 from J; bases not matched to a gene: 5. This CDR3 spans 15 amino acids. Here the CDR3 reads CAISEGTGEYNEQFF. The DNA of the CDR3 is TGTGCCATCAGTGAAGGGACAGGTGAATACAATGAGCAGTTCTTC.

Note on this clone: One end of the junction fails to match germline, which may point to a read error. The chain carries TRBV2 and TRBJ1-3; 10 bases are shared with TRBD1. This CDR3 is 13 amino acids long. CDR1 is SNHLY, CDR2 FYNNEI, per germline. CDR3 nucleotides: TGTGCCAGAAAGGGACAGGGGCGCCTTGTCCTGAATTTT. Amino acid sequence: CARKGQGRLVLNF.

The gene calls are TRBV27 and TRBJ2-1, with TRBD2 as a possible D gene (7 bases). CDR3 size: 16 residues. V was pared by 8 bases and J by 8 bases, with 25 bases between. Germline V gene lookup returns CDR1 MNHEY and CDR2 SMNVEV (reference sequence). In nucleotides, the CDR3 is TGTGCCAGCGGACCTTTATGGGGGCGGGGGTCGGATGAGCAGTTCTTC. Translation: CASGPLWGRGSDEQFF.

This rearrangement joins TRBV5-1 to TRBJ2-1; 8 bases align to TRBD1. The germline V gene encodes CDR1 SGHRS and CDR2 YFSETQ. The length of the CDR3 is 16 residues. J lost 4 bases, V lost 1 base, and 7 bases had no gene match. In DNA, the CDR3 is TGCGCCAGCAGCTTGCAGGGGGCCTCTTCGTACAATGAGCAGTTCTTC. Protein sequence: CASSLQGASSYNEQFF. Full variable domain (outside the CDR3, taken from reference TRBV5-1 and TRBJ2-1): KAGVTQTPRYLIKTRGQQVTLSCSPISGHRSVSWYQQTPGQGLQFLFEYFSETQRNKGNFPGRFSGRQFSNSRSEMNVSTLELGDSALYLCASSLQGASSYNEQFFGPGTRLTVL.

CDR3 nucleotides: TGTGCCAGCAGCCGACTAGCTCTGGACCCAGATACGCAGTATTTT. It translates to CASSRLALDPDTQYF. This chain joins TRBV7-2 and TRBJ2-3, with 7 bases matching TRBD2. This CDR3 comprises 15 residues. After removal of 5 bases from V and 4 bases from J, the junction contained 9 bases not matched to a gene. Per the germline V gene, CDR1 is SGHTA and CDR2 is FQGNSA. Based on the CDR3 plus reference TRBV7-2 and TRBJ2-3, the full variable domain is GAGVSQSPSNKVTEKGKDVELRCDPISGHTALYWYRQSLGQGLEFLIYFQGNSAPDKSGLPSDRFSAERTGGSVSTLTIQRTQQEDSAVYLCASSRLALDPDTQYFGPGTRLTVL.

J is TRBJ1-4 and V is TRBV4-1; no clear D gene. Deletions cut 3 bases from V and 2 bases from J, with 13 bases between. From germline, CDR1 is MGHRA and CDR2 YSYEKL. The CDR3 consists of 16 residues. The CDR3 here is CASSHSGWATNEKLFF. DNA for the CDR3: TGCGCCAGCAGCCACTCTGGATGGGCCACTAATGAAAAACTGTTTTTT.

The chain uses TRBV5-6 and TRBJ2-1; TRBD1 agrees at 7 bases. The V segment lost 0 bases and the J segment 0 bases; nucleotides outside the gene matches: 6. CDR3 length equals 17 residues. Germline loops: CDR1 SGHDT, CDR2 YYEEEE. CDR3 DNA sequence: TGTGCCAGCAGCTTGGAAGGGGGCGGTTTCTCCTACAATGAGCAGTTCTTC. Amino acid sequence: CASSLEGGGFSYNEQFF.

V usage is TRBV19 and J usage is TRBJ2-7, with unresolved D. The CDR3 runs to 17 residues. Trimming cost V 5 bases and J 0 bases, with 20 bases left between them. CDR1 LNHDA and CDR2 SQIVND come from the germline V gene (reference sequence). DNA for the CDR3: TGTGCCAGTAGTTACTCCCTCTCCCCAGGCCCCTCCTACGAGCAGTACTTC. Its translation: CASSYSLSPGPSYEQYF.

The V call is TRBV2, the J call TRBJ1-1; possible D gene TRBD1, 5 bases. V lost 7 bases and J 4 bases, leaving 13 bases between the germline ends. This CDR3 region has 13 residues. CDR1 is SNHLY, CDR2 FYNNEI, per germline. CDR3 DNA: TGTGCCAGCACCAGGACGGGGGGCACTGAAGCTTTCTTT. Residues: CASTRTGGTEAFF.

The chain combines TRBV2 with TRBJ2-3; TRBD2 is a possible D gene (6 bases). The length of the CDR3 is 13 residues. V was clipped by 6 bases and J by 2 bases, with 9 bases between them. The germline V gene encodes CDR1 SNHLY and CDR2 FYNNEI. CDR3 DNA sequence: TGTGCCAGCAGCGGGGACTCCACAGATACGCAGTATTTT. Amino acid sequence: CASSGDSTDTQYF.

The V call is TRBV5-1, the J call TRBJ2-5; 11 bases are shared with TRBD2. This CDR3 comprises 16 residues. V shed 5 bases, J shed 5 bases, and the junction held 11 bases outside the gene matches. In germline, CDR1 is SGHRS, CDR2 YFSETQ. Here the CDR3 DNA reads TGCGCCAGCAGGCCACTAGCGGGGGCTCTCTGGGAGACCCAGTACTTC. As protein: CASRPLAGALWETQYF.

This chain links TRBV10-1 with TRBJ2-1; TRBD2 aligns across 8 bases. CDR3 size: 14 residues. Germline V lookup: CDR1 WNHNN, CDR2 SYGVQD (reference sequence). The V gene end was trimmed by 7 bases and the J gene end by 8 bases; junction bases not matched to a gene: 10. The CDR3 DNA is TGCGCCAGCAAACCGGGCGGGGGGATTCATGAGCAGTTCTTC. Protein product: CASKPGGGIHEQFF.

This chain uses TRBV10-3 with TRBJ1-5, with 11 bases fitting TRBD1. CDR1 is ENHRY, CDR2 SYGVKD, per germline. The J segment lost 5 bases and the V segment lost 0 bases, leaving 9 bases of the junction unmatched. CDR3 length: 18 residues. CDR3 sequence: CAISESGWGQGEDQPQHF. CDR3 DNA: TGTGCCATCAGTGAGTCGGGGTGGGGACAGGGGGAAGATCAGCCCCAGCATTTT.

This chain links TRBV7-9 with TRBJ2-2; possible D gene TRBD1, 5 bases. V was shortened by 2 bases and J by 0 bases, with 13 bases between the two germline ends. Germline V CDR1 and CDR2: SEHNR, FQNEAQ (reference sequence). CDR3 length: 17 amino acids. The CDR3 nucleotides read TGTGCCAGCAGCTTACAGCACAGGATCACGAACACCGGGGAGCTGTTTTTT. This translates into CASSLQHRITNTGELFF. Full variable domain (remainder filled in from reference TRBV7-9 and TRBJ2-2): DTGVSQNPRHKITKRGQNVTFRCDPISEHNRLYWYRQTLGQGPEFLTYFQNEAQLEKSRLLSDRFSAERPKGSFSTLEIQRTEQGDSAMYLCASSLQHRITNTGELFFGEGSRLTVL.

The chain combines TRBV5-1 with TRBJ1-4, with a weak D call TRBD1 (5 bases). Germline CDR1 and CDR2: SGHRS and YFSETQ. Trimming cost V 0 bases and J 4 bases, with 13 bases left between them. CDR3 size: 16 residues. Here the CDR3 reads CASSLAIRGGNEKLFF. Written as DNA, the CDR3 is TGCGCCAGCAGCTTGGCCATTAGGGGAGGTAATGAAAAACTGTTTTTT.

The chain is built from TRBV4-1 and TRBJ2-1; TRBD1 agrees at 10 bases. Germline V gene lookup returns CDR1 MGHRA and CDR2 YSYEKL. This CDR3 contains 15 residues. With V trimmed by 2 bases and J by 7 bases, 5 bases remained unmatched. CDR3 amino acids: CASSQSGQGRNEQFF. CDR3 nucleotides: TGCGCCAGCAGCCAATCGGGACAGGGGAGGAATGAGCAGTTCTTC.

The rearrangement uses TRBV27 and TRBJ2-6; TRBD2 matches 7 bases. Unmatched junction bases numbered 7, after V lost 5 bases and J lost 3 bases. This CDR3 has 16 residues. From germline, CDR1 is MNHEY and CDR2 SMNVEV (reference sequence). The CDR3 reads CASSPETSFGANVLTF. In DNA form, the CDR3 reads TGTGCCAGCAGTCCGGAGACTAGCTTTGGGGCCAACGTCCTGACTTTC.

This clone was detected only once. The chain couples TRBV6-1 to TRBJ1-3; unclear D gene. Germline V gives CDR1 MNHNS, CDR2 SASEGT. The V and J ends lost 11 bases and 4 bases respectively, with 18 bases between them. The CDR3 runs 14 residues. The DNA of the CDR3 is TGTGCCTCCAGACGGGGTCAAGGAGGAAACACCATATATTTT. Translated, it gives CASRRGQGGNTIYF.

This rearrangement joins TRBV27 to TRBJ2-7; D remains unclear. CDR1 and CDR2 (germline): MNHEY, SMNVEV (reference sequence). The V end lost 4 bases, the J end lost 9 bases, and 10 bases lay between the germline ends. The CDR3 totals 11 residues. This chain's CDR3 is CASSSHYLQYF. The CDR3 nucleotides are TGTGCCAGCAGTTCCCACTACCTGCAGTACTTC.

This chain connects TRBV5-8 to TRBJ1-5; D possibly corresponds to TRBD1 (5 bases). Trimming took 0 bases from V and 2 from J, leaving 15 bases between them. CDR3 length: 17 residues. Germline assignment: CDR1 SGHTS and CDR2 YDEGEE. Here the CDR3 reads CASSLVQGTYGNQPQHF. For the CDR3, the DNA is TGTGCCAGCAGCTTGGTGCAGGGAACCTACGGCAATCAGCCCCAGCATTTT.

This chain connects TRBV6-5 to TRBJ1-2; 10 nucleotides match TRBD1. The V and J ends lost 0 bases and 8 bases, in that order; junction bases with no gene match: 6. The CDR3 sequence is 15 residues long. CDR1 MNHEY and CDR2 SVGAGI come from the germline V gene. The CDR3 reads CASSYSDRGRQGYTF. The DNA of the CDR3 is TGTGCCAGCAGTTACTCCGACAGGGGGCGGCAAGGCTACACCTTC.

The chain links TRBV5-1 to TRBJ1-1; D remains unclear. Germline V CDR1 and CDR2: SGHRS, YFSETQ. The CDR3 totals 13 residues. V shed 7 bases and J shed 3 bases, with 13 bases lying between them. CDR3 in amino acids: CASYLTVDTEAFF. The CDR3 region has the DNA TGCGCCAGCTACCTTACGGTTGACACTGAAGCTTTCTTT.

The chain employs TRBV6-5 and TRBJ2-7; D possibly corresponds to TRBD1 (6 bases). This CDR3 comprises 14 residues. V lost 4 bases, J lost 6 bases, and 16 bases lay in between. CDR1 is MNHEY, CDR2 SVGAGI, per germline. The CDR3 region is CASSLTYRVSEQYF. CDR3 coding DNA: TGTGCCAGCAGTTTGACTTACAGGGTCAGCGAGCAGTACTTC.

V usage is TRBV19 and J usage is TRBJ2-6; 12 nucleotides align to TRBD1. This CDR3 has 17 amino acids. V shed 4 bases and J 4 bases; nucleotides not matched to a gene: 5. Germline values: CDR1 LNHDA, CDR2 SQIVND (reference sequence). The CDR3 here is CASSRGQGAPGANVLTF. The CDR3 nucleotides read TGTGCCAGTAGTAGGGGACAGGGGGCGCCGGGGGCCAACGTCCTGACTTTC.